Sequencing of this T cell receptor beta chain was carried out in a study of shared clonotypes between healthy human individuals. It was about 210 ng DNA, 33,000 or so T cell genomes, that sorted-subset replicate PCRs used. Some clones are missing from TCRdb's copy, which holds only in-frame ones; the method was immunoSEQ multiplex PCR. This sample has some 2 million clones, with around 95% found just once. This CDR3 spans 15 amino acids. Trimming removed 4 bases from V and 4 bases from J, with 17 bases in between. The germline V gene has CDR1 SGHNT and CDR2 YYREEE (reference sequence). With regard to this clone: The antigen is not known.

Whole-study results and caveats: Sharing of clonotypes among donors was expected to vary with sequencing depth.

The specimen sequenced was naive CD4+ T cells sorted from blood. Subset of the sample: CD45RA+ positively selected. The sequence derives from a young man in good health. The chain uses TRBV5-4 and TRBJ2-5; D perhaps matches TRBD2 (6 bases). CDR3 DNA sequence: TGTGCCAGCAGCCCGAATTCCGGGACTTTAGAGACCCAGTACTTC. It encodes CASSPNSGTLETQYF. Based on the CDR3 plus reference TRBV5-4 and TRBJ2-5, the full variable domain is ETGVTQSPTHLIKTRGQQVTLRCSSQSGHNTVSWYQQALGQGPQFIFQYYREEENGRGNFPPRFSGLQFPNYSSELNVNALELDDSALYLCASSPNSGTLETQYFGPGTRLLVL.